The present T cell receptor (beta chain) was sequenced within a study of shared clonotypes between healthy human individuals. Whole-study findings and limits: Among donors, sharing of clonotypes was expected to be affected by sequencing depth.

This clone is a singleton in its sample. Its specificity is not known. V was pared by 4 bases and J by 3 bases, with 19 bases between. CDR3 length: 17 amino acids. The germline V gene encodes CDR1 LNHDA and CDR2 SQIVND (reference sequence). Only in-frame clones appear in the TCRdb table, and some are missing; sequencing was by immunoSEQ multiplex PCR. The sample comprises a few million clones, 85% to 95% of which are singletons, and approximately 1.6% rests with the top ten. As defined, naive CD8 cells were CD45RO-negative and positively selected for CCR7, with terminally differentiated effector memory CD45RA+ cells excluded. Each sample came from a Caucasian adult donor living in Nashville, Tennessee.

The chain couples TRBV19 to TRBJ1-5; D gene ambiguous. The TCR comes from a man between 18 and 35 years old in good health. Some clones in this sample may be carry-over from other donors' samples. Sequenced material: naive CD8+ T cells from PBMCs. CDR3 region: CASSTPPHRVDNQPQHF. As DNA, the CDR3 is TGTGCCAGTAGTACCCCCCCCCACCGGGTGGACAATCAGCCCCAGCATTTT.